This is a list of T cell receptor beta chains from one sample in a study of T cell changes during pregnancy in multiple sclerosis. Only in-frame clones appear in the TCRdb table, and some are missing; sequencing was by immunoSEQ multiplex PCR. In the table there are around 100,000 clones, 90% of which are singletons. The sample here was peripheral blood, taken in the second trimester of pregnancy. The receptor set was obtained from a female donor in good health, enrolled as a control in a pregnancy study. Each CDR3 is given without its conserved first and last residue. Clone size is shown for a subset of rows, as once, few, many or a class of expanded clone.

AVGTGISGANVLT . TRBJ2-6 TRBV30
ASSLAGQGNQPQH . TRBJ1-5 TRBV5-1
ASRGTGILYGYT . TRBJ1-2 TRBV6-1
ASSSNGQGNTEAF . TRBJ1-1 TRBV5-6
ASSIGGGGNTEAF . TRBJ1-1 TRBV19
ATLRSWGGTYEQY . TRBJ2-7 TRBV27
ASSIQGAGEAF . TRBJ1-1 TRBV6-4
ATTRKFMNTEAF . TRBJ1-1 TRBV11-1
ASSVGRGGGEGYT . TRBJ1-2 TRBV9
ASSEDNSGNTIY once TRBJ1-3 TRBV7-9
ASSGQGASNTEAF . TRBJ1-1 TRBV9
ASSHTFSGGAATDTQY . TRBJ2-3 TRBV7-2
ASSIFLLRGLAGNTIY . TRBJ1-3 TRBV19
ASSPILAGGENEQF . TRBJ2-1 TRBV5-1
ASSLETLLAGSTDTQY . TRBJ2-3 TRBV13
ASSPLAGDTGELF . TRBJ2-2 TRBV4-1
AWSELLSYGYT . TRBJ1-2 TRBV30
ASRDRGSDGYT . TRBJ1-2 TRBV19
ASSLGGLGSLYEQY . TRBJ2-7 TRBV5-1
ASSQLRPNTEAF few TRBJ1-1 TRBV14
ASSPNPGVQETQY . TRBJ2-5 TRBV28
ASSLTWSKNTGELF . TRBJ2-2 TRBV13
ASSLSAGFTGELF . TRBJ2-2 TRBV7-6
ASSKRGEQDYT . TRBJ1-2 TRBV21-1
ASRTGDPYEQY . TRBJ2-7 TRBV10-2
ASSLEQLPSYEQY once TRBJ2-7 TRBV7-9
ASSVATGAYEQY . TRBJ2-7 TRBV9
ASSSDLGAVNEKLF . TRBJ1-4 TRBV28
ASSRQGRMTEAF . TRBJ1-1 TRBV5-1
ASSYGPNRDTEAF . TRBJ1-1 TRBV6-6
ASSFRQGETEAF . TRBJ1-1 TRBV5-1
ARVTPGPTDNEQF . TRBJ2-1 TRBV6-7
ASRMSGGNTGELF . TRBJ2-2 TRBV5-1
ASSRQFQRGSYSNQPQH . TRBJ1-5 TRBV18
ASSQDDRAGMNTEAF . TRBJ1-1 TRBV4-1
ASSSGLAGYRVETQY . TRBJ2-5 TRBV7-9
ASSGPGAYEQY . TRBJ2-7 TRBV5-1
ASSLLAGGDTQY . TRBJ2-3 TRBV6-6
ASSLRLAGAYEQY once TRBJ2-7 TRBV7-2
ASSVAGFGEKLF . TRBJ1-4 TRBV6-1
ASSLAGAPLH . TRBJ1-6 TRBV11-2
ASSTEDRDSEQY . TRBJ2-7 TRBV19
ASRGQWNNQPQH . TRBJ1-5 TRBV19
ASSLWQGKDEQY . TRBJ2-7 TRBV5-4
ASSTPGENYGYT . TRBJ1-2 TRBV6-1
ASSLGANTEAF . TRBJ1-1 TRBV27
ATSSGLSGGLTDTQY . TRBJ2-3 TRBV9
ASRRTGGPYNEQF . TRBJ2-1 TRBV6-6
ASSSQGRGATEAF . TRBJ1-1 TRBV19
ASSIGRGWDEAF . TRBJ1-1 TRBV19
ASSPSSGTNTGELF once TRBJ2-2 TRBV7-9
ASSDGRDSNQPQH . TRBJ1-5 TRBV5-1
ASSLLPSGTGDANEQY . TRBJ2-7 TRBV28
ASGGGNYGYT . TRBJ1-2 TRBV7-8
ASSLVSGTGNYGYT . TRBJ1-2 TRBV5-1
ASSLKTGVYGYT . TRBJ1-2 TRBV28
ASTRTGANEQY . TRBJ2-7 TRBV6-5
ASSLGLAGGDTQY . TRBJ2-3 TRBV27
ASSREGGRGQPQH few TRBJ1-5 TRBV4-3
ASSFTPGQSSYEQY . TRBJ2-7 TRBV7-6